This T cell receptor (beta chain) came from a study of cytomegalovirus exposure and HLA in healthy donors. Amplification used 60 Vbeta primers and 13 Jbeta primers. Only in-frame clones appear in the TCRdb table, and some are missing; sequencing was by immunoSEQ multiplex PCR. The table shows about 82,000 clones, with around 77% occurring only once. This clone was seen only once. The sequenced material came from PBMCs. This TCR came from a man aged 50-60 years in good health and CMV-seronegative.

The CDR3 spells CASSLGGQGGNYGYTF. The CDR3 nucleotides are TGTGCCAGCAGTTTGGGGGGACAGGGAGGCAACTATGGCTACACCTTC. The chain uses TRBV6-5 and TRBJ1-2; 9 nucleotides align to TRBD1. V lost 4 bases to trimming and J lost 2 bases; unmatched junction nucleotides: 8. Germline CDR1 MNHEY, CDR2 SVGAGI. The CDR3 contains 16 residues.